What follows describes a single T cell receptor (beta chain). The antigen is undetermined. The sample is drawn from a study of T cells expressing NK-cell markers. Study-wide context: There were seven HCMV-seropositive donors and one seronegative donor among the eight sequenced. Study-wide results and caveats: It is unclear if expanded NKG2C-expressing clones target HCMV antigens.

TCRdb re-called the 5' RACE reads; one entry per CDR3 protein, DNA not given. The sample's table shows 200,000 to 300,000 distinct CDR3 sequences. Looked up from germline, CDR1 is LNHNV and CDR2 is YYDKDF (reference sequence). The CDR3 spans 16 residues. This receptor was identified in a man aged 18 to 35 in good health. Sequenced: blood T cells: a sorted CD56 or NKG2C T cell subset, CD4+ or CD8+ T cells, or bulk PBMC T cells (not recorded which). The V gene is TRBV15, the J gene TRBJ2-5; the TCRdb call, TRBD1, lacks DNA for checking. The CDR3 spells CATSRAGTVYQETQYF.